Following are 31 T cell receptor beta chains from one sample sequenced in a study of CXCR3-negative and CXCR3-positive naive CD8 T cells. The study made its TRB cDNA libraries by 5' RACE, adding UMI labels. TCRdb re-called the 5' RACE reads and gives one entry per CDR3 protein, without DNA. The repertoire table contains under 50,000 distinct CDR3 sequences. Sequencing input: naive CXCR3- CD8+ T cells from blood. Subset denoted: CD45RO-CCR7+CD27+CD95- naive CD8+ T cells lacking CXCR3 (TNR3-). Receptors were obtained from a human donor in good health. Some clones in this sample may be carry-over from other donors' samples.

V is TRBV27 and J is TRBJ2-7; the TCRdb D gene call, TRBD1, has no DNA to confirm it. The CDR3 extends over 14 amino acids. Germline V CDR1 and CDR2: MNHEY, SMNVEV (reference sequence). CDR3 loop: CASSSFLGGDEQYF.

J is TRBJ2-2 and V is TRBV5-1; lacking DNA, the TRBD1 call made by TCRdb goes unchecked. From germline, CDR1 is SGHRS and CDR2 YFSETQ. The CDR3 is 16 amino acids. CDR3 residues: CASSARQGSSTGELFF.

The chain carries TRBV4-1 and TRBJ2-7; TCRdb names TRBD2, which stays unverified in the absence of DNA. This CDR3 contains 16 residues. Germline CDR1 MGHRA, CDR2 YSYEKL. The CDR3 sequence is CASSQEGRGSSYEQYF.

The genes are TRBV21-1 and TRBJ2-4; the D call of TRBD2 rests on TCRdb alone, since no DNA is present to check it. TRBV21-1 is marked as a pseudogene. The CDR3 consists of 15 residues. The CDR3 reads CASSTGGPAKNIQYF.

The chain is built from TRBV14 and TRBJ2-1; TCRdb gives TRBD1 as the D gene, but with no DNA this cannot be confirmed. CDR1 and CDR2 from the germline V gene are SGHDN and FVKESK. This CDR3 region has 20 residues. The CDR3 loop is CASSLRKGQGSGKTYNEQFF.

The chain joins TRBV14 to TRBJ2-7; TCRdb gives TRBD1 as the D gene, but with no DNA this cannot be confirmed. Germline V gene data show CDR1 as SGHDN and CDR2 as FVKESK. There are 13 residues in the CDR3. The CDR3 reads CASSTGGRDEQYF.

V is TRBV6-2 or TRBV6-3 and J is TRBJ2-7; the TRBD1 assignment by TCRdb is unverifiable without DNA. This CDR3 contains 15 residues. Looked up from germline, CDR1 is MNHEY and CDR2 is SVGEGT. The CDR3 spells CASSYSKWGHYEQYF.

The chain combines TRBV14 with TRBJ2-5; without DNA, the TCRdb call of TRBD2 cannot be checked. The CDR3 consists of 15 residues. Germline V gene data show CDR1 as SGHDN and CDR2 as FVKESK. CDR3 sequence: CASSPGTSGQETQYF.

The CDR3 region is CASSQSAVGRISRGRRTDTQYF. The chain recombines TRBV23-1 with TRBJ2-3; TCRdb's D gene call, TRBD1, goes unchecked for lack of DNA. TRBV23-1 is flagged as an ORF with uncertain function. The CDR3 extends over 22 amino acids.

V is TRBV14 and J is TRBJ2-2. The CDR3 is 13 residues long. Per the germline V gene, CDR1 is SGHDN and CDR2 is FVKESK. CDR3 sequence reads: CASSQVATGELFF.

The chain recombines TRBV27 with TRBJ1-2; no DNA is available, so the TRBD1 call from TCRdb remains unchecked. The germline CDR1 and CDR2 sequences are MNHEY and SMNVEV (reference sequence). This CDR3 spans 14 amino acids. This chain's CDR3 is CASSWGQGASGYTF.

This chain joins TRBV28 and TRBJ2-5. This CDR3 spans 13 amino acids. Looked up from germline, CDR1 is MDHEN and CDR2 is SYDVKM. The CDR3 region is CASSFWGKETQYF. Using reference TRBV28 and TRBJ2-5 for the parts outside the CDR3, the full variable domain is DVKVTQSSRYLVKRTGEKVFLECVQDMDHENMFWYRQDPGLGLRLIYFSYDVKMKEKGDIPEGYSVSREKKERFSLILESASTNQTSMYLCASSFWGKETQYFGPGTRLLVL.

The chain carries TRBV28 and TRBJ1-6; the D call from TCRdb, TRBD1, cannot be confirmed without DNA. The CDR3 covers 16 residues. Germline V gene sequence: CDR1 MDHEN, CDR2 SYDVKM. The CDR3 loop is CASSFGTGTDNSPLHF.

CDR3: CAISESRQGYNEQFF. This chain joins TRBV10-3 and TRBJ2-1; as DNA is missing, the TRBD1 call by TCRdb cannot be tested. The CDR3 length is 15 residues. The germline CDR1 and CDR2 sequences are ENHRY and SYGVKD.

The chain employs TRBV5-1 and TRBJ2-1; TCRdb's D gene call, TRBD2, goes unchecked for lack of DNA. Germline V gene sequence: CDR1 SGHRS, CDR2 YFSETQ. This CDR3 region has 15 residues. The CDR3 sequence: CASSLVAGRHNEQFF. The whole variable domain, filled in from reference TRBV5-1 and TRBJ2-1, reads KAGVTQTPRYLIKTRGQQVTLSCSPISGHRSVSWYQQTPGQGLQFLFEYFSETQRNKGNFPGRFSGRQFSNSRSEMNVSTLELGDSALYLCASSLVAGRHNEQFFGPGTRLTVL.

The chain is built from TRBV2 and TRBJ2-5; as DNA is missing, the TRBD1 call by TCRdb cannot be tested. The CDR3 is made up of 15 amino acids. Per germline, CDR1 SNHLY and CDR2 FYNNEI. CDR3 protein: CASSETRGLRETQYF.

This chain joins TRBV4-1 and TRBJ2-1. This CDR3 contains 17 residues. From germline, CDR1 is MGHRA and CDR2 YSYEKL. The CDR3 spells CASSQGGVDYITNEQFF.

This rearrangement joins TRBV28 to TRBJ2-7; TCRdb's assignment of TRBD2 cannot be checked, as there is no DNA. CDR1 MDHEN and CDR2 SYDVKM come from the germline V gene. This CDR3 region has 14 residues. The CDR3 sequence is CASRVAGVSYEQYF.

The chain combines TRBV7-6 with TRBJ2-3. This CDR3 is built from 16 residues. CDR1 and CDR2 (germline): SGHVS, FNYEAQ. The CDR3 sequence is CASSLRLAASTDTQYF. The full variable domain, rest sourced from reference TRBV7-6 and TRBJ2-3, is GAGVSQSPRYKVTKRGQDVALRCDPISGHVSLYWYRQALGQGPEFLTYFNYEAQQDKSGLPNDRFSAERPEGSISTLTIQRTEQRDSAMYRCASSLRLAASTDTQYFGPGTRLTVL.

The chain recombines TRBV7-3 with TRBJ2-3; TCRdb calls TRBD2, which cannot be checked without DNA. CDR3 size: 17 residues. Germline V CDR1 and CDR2: SGHTA, FQGTGA. The CDR3: CASSLMGLAGDSDTQYF. Combining the CDR3 with reference TRBV7-3 and TRBJ2-3 gives the whole variable domain GAGVSQTPSNKVTEKGKYVELRCDPISGHTALYWYRQSLGQGPEFLIYFQGTGAADDSGLPNDRFFAVRPEGSVSTLKIQRTERGDSAVYLCASSLMGLAGDSDTQYFGPGTRLTVL.

CDR3 protein: CASSEGSAGGYQPQHF. The chain joins TRBV10-2 to TRBJ1-5; TCRdb calls TRBD1, which cannot be checked without DNA. The germline gives CDR1 WSHSY, CDR2 SAAADI. The CDR3 contains 16 residues.

The rearrangement links TRBV9 to TRBJ1-2. The germline V gene encodes CDR1 SGDLS and CDR2 YYNGEE. The CDR3 runs to 13 residues. CDR3 residues: CASSVGVLEGYTF.

The V and J genes are TRBV29-1 and TRBJ2-7; TCRdb's D call of TRBD1 is untestable without DNA. CDR1 and CDR2 (germline): SQVTM, ANQGSEA. The CDR3 has 12 amino acids. CDR3 residues: CSVGPGDYEQYF.

The V call is TRBV11-1, the J call TRBJ1-4; TCRdb picks TRBD1, but there is no DNA to check that call. The CDR3 consists of 12 residues. CDR1 and CDR2 from the germline V gene are SGHAT and FQDESV (reference sequence). The CDR3: CASGGSDEKLFF.

J is TRBJ2-3 and V is TRBV12-3 or TRBV12-4; TCRdb lists TRBD2, though no DNA is available to test this call. This CDR3 is 15 amino acids long. Here the CDR3 reads CASRERGVSTDTQYF.

This chain joins TRBV29-1 and TRBJ2-7; checking the TCRdb D call of TRBD1 is not possible without DNA. CDR3 size: 17 residues. Germline CDR1 and CDR2: SQVTM and ANQGSEA. The CDR3 loop reads CSVDMGGNGRPSYEQYF.

This chain joins TRBV29-1 and TRBJ2-7; the TCRdb D gene call, TRBD2, has no DNA to confirm it. The CDR3 loop spans 16 amino acids. Germline CDR1 is SQVTM and CDR2 is ANQGSEA. CDR3 region: CSVEVGLASSSYEQYF.

V and J are TRBV15 and TRBJ2-3; the TRBD1 assignment by TCRdb is unverifiable without DNA. The CDR3 is made up of 15 amino acids. Germline loops: CDR1 LNHNV, CDR2 YYDKDF (reference sequence). The CDR3 reads CATNPEGEPPDTQYF.

This clonotype is identified as medium-sized from frequency. V is TRBV7-9 and J is TRBJ2-7. CDR3 size: 13 residues. Germline CDR1 reads SEHNR; CDR2 reads FQNEAQ (reference sequence). The CDR3 loop is CASSPRQTNEQYF.

This clonotype registers medium-sized by frequency. The CDR3 is CASSPWTGGGTQYF. The chain couples TRBV28 to TRBJ2-3; TCRdb calls TRBD2, which cannot be checked without DNA. This CDR3 region has 14 residues. CDR1 and CDR2 (germline): MDHEN, SYDVKM. Looking up the rest from reference TRBV28 and TRBJ2-3 gives the full variable domain: DVKVTQSSRYLVKRTGEKVFLECVQDMDHENMFWYRQDPGLGLRLIYFSYDVKMKEKGDIPEGYSVSREKKERFSLILESASTNQTSMYLCASSPWTGGGTQYFGPGTRLTVL.

This chain links TRBV7-9 with TRBJ2-7; TCRdb lists TRBD1, though no DNA is available to test this call. The CDR3 totals 17 residues. CDR1 is SEHNR, CDR2 FQNEAQ, per germline (reference sequence). CDR3: CASSPSFEGARVYEQYF.